A single sample gave rise to the 17 T cell receptor beta chains below, sequenced in a study of CD8+CD57+ T cells in acquired aplastic anemia. Genomic DNA constituted the template upon which TCR beta VDJ and CDR3 profiling was performed. TCRdb redid the calling of the reads with MiXCR, one entry per CDR3 protein. The table shows about 150,000 distinct CDR3 sequences, with around 47% occurring only once. Whoever was chosen for sequencing had shown CD8+CD57+ cell expansion by flow cytometry. Sequencing input: sorted CD4+, CD8+, or CD8+CD57+ T cells (not recorded which) from PBMCs. These receptors all come from a human donor with aplastic anemia.

At least ten counts were recorded for this clonotype. This chain uses TRBV19 with TRBJ1-2; TRBD1 agrees at 8 bases. CDR1 and CDR2 from the germline V gene are LNHDA and SQIVND (reference sequence). The V segment lost 3 bases and the J segment 4 bases; nucleotides outside the gene matches: 7. The CDR3 extends over 15 amino acids. DNA for the CDR3: TGTGCCAGTAGTATCGATTTAACAGGGGGCTATGGCTACACCTTC. Encoded protein: CASSIDLTGGYGYTF.

V is TRBV25-1 and J is TRBJ2-3; a weak D match, TRBD2 (5 bases). The CDR3 has 14 residues. Per germline, CDR1 MGHDK and CDR2 SYGVNS. The V end was cut by 4 bases, the J end by 6 bases, with 14 bases between. The CDR3 DNA reads TGTGCCAGCAGTGTCAGACTCGGCGGGGATACGCAGTATTTT. Translating gives CASSVRLGGDTQYF.

Ten or more counts support this clonotype. V and J are TRBV29-1 and TRBJ2-7; tentative D call: TRBD1 (6 bases). The CDR3 covers 11 residues. The germline CDR1 and CDR2 sequences are SQVTM and ANQGSEA. CDR3: CSIGQPYEQYF. The CDR3 bases are TGCAGTATTGGACAGCCTTACGAGCAGTACTTC.

CDR3 region: CASSMQTGLNEKLFF. The CDR3 DNA is TGTGCCAGTAGTATGCAGACAGGTCTAAATGAAAAACTGTTTTTT. This chain links TRBV19 with TRBJ1-4, with D tentatively TRBD1 (6 bases). Germline loops: CDR1 LNHDA, CDR2 SQIVND (reference sequence). The V end was cut by 3 bases, the J end by 5 bases, with 13 bases between. The CDR3 spans 15 residues.

The chain has TRBV7-9 and TRBJ1-1, with TRBD1 matching over 7 bases. Germline loops: CDR1 SEHNR, CDR2 FQNEAQ (reference sequence). The J segment lost 14 bases and the V segment lost 6 bases, leaving 15 bases of the junction unmatched. The CDR3 is made up of 13 amino acids. Here the CDR3 reads CASSPPQGPGAFF. The CDR3 region has the DNA TGTGCCAGCAGTCCTCCACAGGGGCCGGGGGCATTCTTT.

The chain combines TRBV11-2 with TRBJ2-1; 8 bases are a match to TRBD2. The CDR3 runs 16 residues. CDR1 is SGHAT and CDR2 is FQNNGV in the germline V gene. The V segment lost 5 bases and the J segment 4 bases; nucleotides outside the gene matches: 10. The CDR3 loop is CASSPSGGTRYNEQFF. Here the CDR3 DNA reads TGTGCCAGCAGCCCATCAGGCGGGACTAGGTACAATGAGCAGTTCTTC.

This clonotype was observed many times. The rearrangement links TRBV14 to TRBJ2-7; possible D gene TRBD2, 5 bases. The germline CDR1 and CDR2 sequences are SGHDN and FVKESK. The CDR3 spans 14 residues. Trimming shortened V by 3 bases and J by 2 bases, and 11 bases separated the two germline ends. CDR3 in DNA: TGTGCCAGCAGCCACCCGGTGCGGGCCTACGAGCAGTACGTC. Residues: CASSHPVRAYEQYV.

V is TRBV29-1 and J is TRBJ2-7; 7 bases are shared with TRBD2. CDR1 and CDR2 from the germline V gene are SQVTM and ANQGSEA. The junction had 4 bases not matched to a gene; V was cut back by 3 bases and J by 2 bases. This CDR3 contains 13 residues. This CDR3 reads CSVEAGDPYEQYF. DNA for the CDR3: TGCAGCGTTGAGGCGGGGGATCCCTACGAGCAGTACTTC.

Concerning this clonotype itself: The CDR3 ends on some other residue instead of the conserved phenylalanine or tryptophan, so this is likely a read error. The gene calls are TRBV19 and TRBJ2-1; 7 nucleotides match TRBD2. The germline CDR1 and CDR2 sequences are LNHDA and SQIVND (reference sequence). The length of the CDR3 is 13 residues. Trimming at V came to 5 bases and at J to 7 bases, leaving 5 bases not matched to a gene. CDR3 coding DNA: TGTGCCAGTAGTTTACTAGCGAGGAATGAGCAGTTCCTC. This encodes CASSLLARNEQFL.

This clonotype was detected many times. This chain uses TRBV29-1 with TRBJ1-1; D call uncertain. The CDR3 is made up of 12 amino acids. Between the trimmed V and J ends, which lost 7 bases and 2 bases, there was a span of 11 bases. CDR1 and CDR2 from the germline V gene are SQVTM and ANQGSEA. CDR3 region: CSADATNTEAFF. The CDR3 nucleotides read TGCAGCGCCGACGCCACTAACACTGAAGCTTTCTTT.

This clonotype was seen a single time. This may arise from a read error, as a much more abundant clone is one base away. The conserved final phenylalanine or tryptophan is absent from the CDR3, which likely points to a read error. The chain recombines TRBV4-1 with TRBJ1-6; D unclear. V was trimmed by 1 base and J by 8 bases, leaving 9 bases between them. Germline values: CDR1 MGHRA, CDR2 YSYEKL. The CDR3 is 14 amino acids. The CDR3 region is CASSQGLSDSPLHS. The CDR3 nucleotides read TGCGCCAGCAGCCAAGGACTTTCAGATTCACCCCTCCACTCT.

This clonotype was seen a few times. The chain has TRBV7-2 and TRBJ2-3; 10 positions agree with TRBD2. The CDR3 is 16 amino acids. Germline loops: CDR1 SGHTA, CDR2 FQGNSA. Losses at the gene ends were 3 bases for V and 2 bases for J; bases not matched to a gene: 5. The CDR3, as DNA: TGTGCCAGCAGCTTGGGGCTAGCGGGGGACACAGATACGCAGTATTTT. Residues: CASSLGLAGDTDTQYF.

About this clonotype: This may come from a read error, since a much larger clone is one base off. The chain recombines TRBV5-6 with TRBJ2-3, with TRBD2 identical over 7 bases. The CDR3 is made up of 16 amino acids. Germline lookup yields CDR1 SGHDT and CDR2 YYEEEE. The CDR3: CASSLAASGITDTRYF. The CDR3 DNA reads as TGTGCCAGCAGCTTGGCCGCTAGCGGAATCACAGATACGCGGTATTTT.

The chain carries TRBV7-3 and TRBJ1-6; D possibly corresponds to TRBD1 (6 bases). The CDR3 contains 14 residues. The V end was cut by 4 bases, the J end by 7 bases, with 11 bases between. Germline assignment: CDR1 SGHTA and CDR2 FQGTGA. CDR3 amino acids: CASSYGQNNSPLHF. The CDR3 DNA reads as TGTGCCAGCAGCTACGGACAGAACAATTCACCCCTCCACTTT.

J is TRBJ1-6 and V is TRBV6-1, with 8 bases aligning to TRBD1. The junction had 3 bases not matched to a gene; V was cut back by 8 bases and J by 0 bases. The CDR3 has 15 residues. CDR1 is MNHNS, CDR2 SASEGT, per germline. The CDR3 loop is CASSGQGSYNSPLHF. CDR3 DNA sequence: TGTGCCAGCTCCGGACAGGGCTCCTATAATTCACCCCTCCACTTT.

This clonotype occurred a few times. This chain joins TRBV6-1 and TRBJ1-1, with unresolved D. The CDR3 has 13 amino acids. Trimming cost V 7 bases and J 1 base, with 10 bases left between them. Per the germline V gene, CDR1 is MNHNS and CDR2 is SASEGT. In DNA, the CDR3 is TGTGCCAGCACCCCCGACGGGAACACTGAAGCTTTCTTT. Translation gives CASTPDGNTEAFF.

V and J are TRBV24-1 and TRBJ1-2; D perhaps matches TRBD1 (5 bases). V was cut by 5 bases and J by 4 bases, with 10 bases left in between. CDR3 length: 13 residues. Per germline, CDR1 KGHDR and CDR2 SFDVKD. In nucleotides, the CDR3 is TGTGCCACCAGTGTGGGGGACGGCTATGGCTACACCTTC. This sequence encodes CATSVGDGYGYTF.